These T cell receptor beta chains were read from a single sample in a study of beta chain features in type 1 diabetes. Profiled with immunoSEQ multiplex PCR; TCRdb holds only in-frame clones, not every one. The repertoire consists of 680,000 or so clones, with about an eighth occurring once and the leading ten covering approximately 0.021%. Sequencing used naive CD4+ T cells from blood. The receptor source for this set is a man aged 18 to 29 with type 1 diabetes. Each CDR3 is given with its conserved first and last residue. The D gene is left open where the match is weak. Clone sizes are given selectively: once, few, many, or a class where the clone is expanded.

clone_size | j_call | d_call | v_call | cdr3_nt | cdr3_aa
- | TRBJ2-3 | - | TRBV11-3 | TGTGCCAGCAGCTCCAGGGACGCAGATACGCAGTATTTT | CASSSRDADTQYF
few | TRBJ1-6 | TRBD1 | TRBV27 | TGTGCCAGCAGGACAGGGGGCCTTAATTCACCCCTCCACTTT | CASRTGGLNSPLHF
- | TRBJ2-1 | TRBD1 | TRBV5-4 | TGTGCCAGCAGCTTGGCTCCCCGACAGGGGGCATCAAATGAGCAGTTCTTC | CASSLAPRQGASNEQFF
- | TRBJ1-2 | TRBD1 | TRBV28 | TGTGCCAGCAGTCCACCCGGGACAGGGACCTATGGCTACACCTTC | CASSPPGTGTYGYTF
- | TRBJ1-6 | TRBD1 | TRBV30 | TGTGCCTGTGGAGGACTACAGGGGCGTTCACCCCTCCACTTT | CACGGLQGRSPLHF
- | TRBJ2-3 | - | TRBV9 | TGTGCCAGCAGCCAAGGCATCGGGGCCCCACCCCAAGATACGCAGTATTTT | CASSQGIGAPPQDTQYF
- | TRBJ1-2 | - | TRBV5-6 | TGTGCCAGCAGCTTATACCCGAGTGGACGGGGGAGAGGCCAAGGCTACACCTTC | CASSLYPSGRGRGQGYTF
- | TRBJ2-7 | - | TRBV15 | TGTGCCACCAGCAGGGACATGAGCTACGAGCAGTACTTC | CATSRDMSYEQYF
- | TRBJ2-5 | TRBD2 | TRBV5-4 | TGTGCCAGCAGCTTAAGGACTAGCGTTCAAGAGACCCAGTACTTC | CASSLRTSVQETQYF
- | TRBJ1-1 | - | TRBV7-9 | TGTGCTGGGACCCGCAGGCAAAACACTGAAGCTTTCTTT | CAGTRRQNTEAFF
- | TRBJ2-7 | - | TRBV6-5 | TGTGCCAGCAGTTACGGGATTGCCTACGAGCAGTACTTC | CASSYGIAYEQYF
- | TRBJ1-5 | - | TRBV6-1 | TGTGCCAGCAGTCCTAAGCACAGGGAAAAGCCCCAGCATTTT | CASSPKHREKPQHF
- | TRBJ1-5 | TRBD1 | TRBV6-6 | TGTGCCAGCAGCCCCGGGACAGAGCATCAGCCCCAGCATTTT | CASSPGTEHQPQHF
- | TRBJ2-3 | TRBD1 | TRBV7-8 | TGTGCCAGCAGCTTTTCCCCAGGGGGTGGTGGAGATACGCAGTATTTT | CASSFSPGGGGDTQYF
- | TRBJ1-5 | - | TRBV30 | TGTGCCTGGGGGGCCAGCAGCAATCAGCCCCAGCATTTT | CAWGASSNQPQHF
few | TRBJ2-1 | TRBD2 | TRBV10-3 | TGTGCCATCAGGGCTAGCGGGGCTTCCTACAATGAGCAGTTCTTC | CAIRASGASYNEQFF